The 32 T cell receptor beta chains below were found in one sample sequenced in a study of blood T cell repertoires in COVID-19. Using immunoSEQ multiplex PCR, the repertoire was profiled, and TCRdb retains in-frame clones only, with some absent. The data hold just under 350,000 clones, with approximately 87% observed a single time. The sequencing input was peripheral blood. These receptors all come from a woman in her fifties or sixties with COVID-19, enrolled during active disease.

The chain employs TRBV3-1 (or the pseudogene TRBV3-2) and TRBJ2-7; 14 bases match TRBD2. Germline assignment: CDR1 LGHDT and CDR2 YNNKEL (reference sequence). V shed 3 bases, J shed 2 bases, and the junction held 6 bases outside the gene matches. The CDR3 has 17 amino acids. CDR3 amino acids: CASSQGEGLAGAYEQYF. CDR3 nucleotide sequence: TGTGCCAGCAGCCAGGGCGAGGGACTAGCGGGAGCCTACGAGCAGTACTTC.

In this sample, this clone turned up a few times. This chain uses TRBV11-3 with TRBJ2-7, with 9 bases aligning to TRBD2. CDR3 length: 15 amino acids. The junction had 3 bases not matched to a gene; V was cut back by 0 bases and J by 3 bases. Looked up from germline, CDR1 is SGHNT and CDR2 is YENEEA. The CDR3 here is CASSLDGTSSYEQYF. CDR3 DNA: TGTGCCAGCAGCTTAGACGGGACTAGCAGCTACGAGCAGTACTTC.

This clone has just a few counts. J is TRBJ2-1 and V is TRBV5-6; the match to TRBD2 covers 9 bases. Germline assignment: CDR1 SGHDT and CDR2 YYEEEE. The CDR3 runs to 16 residues. The J segment lost 6 bases and the V segment lost 4 bases, leaving 11 bases of the junction unmatched. The CDR3 region has the DNA TGTGCCAGCAGCGCAGTTTTAGCGGGAGCCCGCAATGAGCAGTTCTTC. As protein: CASSAVLAGARNEQFF.

CDR3 nucleotides: TGTGCCAGTAGTGTTGGAGGGTGGCGTGCAGATACGCAGTATTTT. Translation: CASSVGGWRADTQYF. The V gene is TRBV19, the J gene TRBJ2-3, with a weak D call TRBD2 (6 bases). V lost 5 bases and J lost 4, with 16 bases in between. The CDR3 length is 15 residues. CDR1 LNHDA and CDR2 SQIVND come from the germline V gene (reference sequence).

The chain joins TRBV27 to TRBJ2-1, with a weak D call TRBD1 (5 bases). V shed 4 bases and J shed 7 bases, with 29 bases lying between them. This CDR3 is 19 amino acids long. CDR1 and CDR2 from the germline V gene are MNHEY and SMNVEV (reference sequence). The CDR3: CASSSISPAALIKGNEQFF. In DNA form, the CDR3 reads TGTGCCAGCAGTTCCATCTCCCCTGCAGCCTTAATAAAGGGGAATGAGCAGTTCTTC.

The rearrangement joins TRBV5-1 to TRBJ2-5, with D unresolved. The germline V gene has CDR1 SGHRS and CDR2 YFSETQ. Trimming took off 3 bases at V and 5 bases at J, with 11 bases between the two ends. The CDR3 loop spans 13 amino acids. CDR3 bases: TGCGCCAGCAGCTCCCCTCCCGTTGAGACCCAGTACTTC. The encoded protein is CASSSPPVETQYF. Full variable domain (missing parts from reference TRBV5-1 and TRBJ2-5): KAGVTQTPRYLIKTRGQQVTLSCSPISGHRSVSWYQQTPGQGLQFLFEYFSETQRNKGNFPGRFSGRQFSNSRSEMNVSTLELGDSALYLCASSSPPVETQYFGPGTRLLVL.

The chain is built from TRBV11-3 and TRBJ2-7; 8 bases fit TRBD2. V was pared by 5 bases and J by 7 bases, with 13 bases of the junction left unmatched. CDR3 length: 15 residues. Germline-derived CDR1 and CDR2 are SGHNT and YENEEA. The CDR3 protein is CASSRDQAGAGEQYF. As DNA, the CDR3 is TGTGCCAGCAGCCGGGACCAAGCGGGAGCGGGGGAGCAGTACTTC.

The chain carries TRBV19 and TRBJ2-7; D is perhaps TRBD2 (6 bases). The CDR3 length is 15 residues. Germline V gives CDR1 LNHDA, CDR2 SQIVND (reference sequence). V lost 5 bases, J lost 0 bases, and 14 bases lay in between. CDR3: CASSWGDPSSYEQYF. CDR3 DNA: TGTGCCAGTAGTTGGGGGGATCCTAGCTCCTACGAGCAGTACTTC. Based on the CDR3 plus reference TRBV19 and TRBJ2-7, the full variable domain is DGGITQSPKYLFRKEGQNVTLSCEQNLNHDAMYWYRQDPGQGLRLIYYSQIVNDFQKGDIAEGYSVSREKKESFPLTVTSAQKNPTAFYLCASSWGDPSSYEQYFGPGTRLTVT.

This clone appeared a single time. This sequence joins TRBV25-1 and TRBJ1-1; 8 bases are a match to TRBD1. After removal of 0 bases from V and 5 bases from J, the junction contained 5 bases not matched to a gene. Germline CDR1 is MGHDK and CDR2 is SYGVNS. CDR3 length: 15 residues. The chain's CDR3 is CASSEYQGARTEAFF. As DNA, the CDR3 is TGTGCCAGCAGTGAATACCAGGGGGCACGGACTGAAGCTTTCTTT.

The chain uses TRBV18 and TRBJ2-1; 13 positions match TRBD2. Trimming removed 6 bases from V and 9 bases from J; junction bases left unmatched: 11. From germline, CDR1 is KGHSH and CDR2 LQKENI. This CDR3 spans 16 amino acids. The CDR3 coding sequence is TGTGCCAGCTCTCCTGGACTAGCGGGAGTAGGGGGTGAGCAGTTCTTC. Amino acid sequence: CASSPGLAGVGGEQFF.

The V and J genes are TRBV4-1 and TRBJ1-5, with 8 bases fitting TRBD1. The CDR3 extends over 19 amino acids. The germline gives CDR1 MGHRA, CDR2 YSYEKL. Trimming at V came to 2 bases and at J to 6 bases, leaving 18 bases not matched to a gene. This chain's CDR3 is CASSQNTNRGYVVGQPQHF. CDR3 nucleotide sequence: TGCGCCAGCAGCCAAAATACGAACAGGGGGTATGTGGTCGGTCAGCCCCAGCATTTT.

The chain is built from TRBV30 and TRBJ2-7; TRBD2 matches at 9 bases. Germline CDR1 reads GTSNPN; CDR2 reads SVGIG (reference sequence). This CDR3 contains 13 residues. J gave up 6 bases and V 3 bases, and 6 bases lay outside the gene matches. The CDR3 nucleotides are TGTGCCTGGAGGCATTTGACTAGCGGCGAGCAGTACTTC. Translating it yields CAWRHLTSGEQYF.

V usage is TRBV7-2 and J usage is TRBJ2-5, with TRBD1 identical over 10 bases. The CDR3 is 17 amino acids. Trimming cost V 5 bases and J 4 bases; bases outside gene matches: 13. CDR1 SGHTA and CDR2 FQGNSA come from the germline V gene. The CDR3 loop is CASSQRAGDRGGETQYF. CDR3 nucleotides: TGTGCCAGCAGCCAACGCGCTGGGGACAGGGGTGGAGAGACCCAGTACTTC.

The count of this clone is one. The gene calls are TRBV11-2 and TRBJ1-2, with D possibly being TRBD1 (6 bases). This CDR3 is 15 amino acids long. V was cut by 3 bases and J by 4 bases, with 15 bases left in between. The germline V gene encodes CDR1 SGHAT and CDR2 FQNNGV. This CDR3 is CASSFYSGDGYGYTF. CDR3 bases: TGTGCCAGCAGCTTCTATTCAGGGGACGGCTATGGCTACACCTTC.

This clone was detected only once. The chain carries TRBV7-9 and TRBJ2-5; the match to TRBD2 covers 9 bases. The CDR3 loop spans 15 amino acids. Looked up from germline, CDR1 is SEHNR and CDR2 is FQNEAQ (reference sequence). The J segment lost 2 bases and the V segment lost 11 bases, leaving 12 bases of the junction unmatched. In nucleotides, the CDR3 is TGTGCCGCGAGGAGAAGCGGGGGGAAACAAGAGACCCAGTACTTC. It encodes CAARRSGGKQETQYF.

DNA of the CDR3: TGTGCCAGCAGCTTAGGGGGGACTGGGGGAGGTGGTGGCTACACCTTC. Its translation is CASSLGGTGGGGGYTF. The chain couples TRBV7-6 to TRBJ1-2, with D perhaps matching TRBD1 (5 bases). CDR1 and CDR2 from the germline V gene are SGHVS and FNYEAQ. V was trimmed by 1 base and J by 7 bases, leaving 19 bases between them. CDR3 length: 16 amino acids.

The V and J genes are TRBV7-9 and TRBJ2-1, with 13 bases that match TRBD2. This CDR3 is 16 amino acids long. The ends lost 5 bases at V and 4 bases at J; junction bases unmatched: 5. Germline V CDR1 and CDR2: SEHNR, FQNEAQ (reference sequence). CDR3 DNA sequence: TGTGCCAGCAGCCGACTAGCGGGAGGATCGTACAATGAGCAGTTCTTC. Its translation: CASSRLAGGSYNEQFF. Using reference TRBV7-9 and TRBJ2-1 for the parts outside the CDR3, the full variable domain is DTGVSQNPRHKITKRGQNVTFRCDPISEHNRLYWYRQTLGQGPEFLTYFQNEAQLEKSRLLSDRFSAERPKGSFSTLEIQRTEQGDSAMYLCASSRLAGGSYNEQFFGPGTRLTVL.

CDR3 amino acids: CASSIQAATSTEAFF. The CDR3 DNA reads as TGTGCCAGCAGTATCCAGGCCGCAACTAGCACTGAAGCTTTCTTT. The chain links TRBV6-2 or TRBV6-3 to TRBJ1-1; D gene unclear. Germline CDR1 is MNHEY and CDR2 is SVGEGT. Trimming stripped 5 bases from V and 4 bases from J, with 17 bases between. The CDR3 consists of 15 residues.

V usage is TRBV30 and J usage is TRBJ1-1; 9 bases map to TRBD1. CDR3 length: 13 amino acids. CDR1 and CDR2 from the germline V gene are GTSNPN and SVGIG (reference sequence). V lost 4 bases and J lost 5; bases outside the gene matches: 5. This chain's CDR3 is CAWNDRGKTEAFF. The CDR3 nucleotides are TGTGCCTGGAATGACAGGGGGAAGACTGAAGCTTTCTTT.

The gene calls are TRBV15 and TRBJ2-3; the match to TRBD1 covers 7 bases. Germline-derived CDR1 and CDR2 are LNHNV and YYDKDF (reference sequence). V was pared by 1 base and J by 4 bases, with 8 bases of the junction left unmatched. CDR3 length: 16 residues. CDR3 sequence: CATSRGQGNYADTQYF. CDR3 sequence (DNA): TGTGCCACCAGCAGAGGACAGGGAAATTACGCAGATACGCAGTATTTT.

The count of this clone is one. V is TRBV18 and J is TRBJ2-2; D is possibly TRBD1 (6 bases). The CDR3 has 17 residues. Between the trimmed V and J ends, which lost 5 bases and 0 bases, there was a span of 16 bases. CDR1 and CDR2 (germline): KGHSH, LQKENI. For the CDR3, the DNA is TGTGCCAGCTCAGTCACAGGGATCTTCACGAACACCGGGGAGCTGTTTTTT. Protein product: CASSVTGIFTNTGELFF.

This chain connects TRBV2 to TRBJ2-5, with D uncertain. Germline CDR1 is SNHLY and CDR2 is FYNNEI. The CDR3 contains 12 residues. With 4 bases removed from V and 5 bases from J, the gap between germline ends came to 8 bases. The CDR3 spells CASSAMRETQYF. CDR3 DNA: TGTGCCAGCAGTGCGATGAGGGAGACCCAGTACTTC.

The genes are TRBV19 and TRBJ2-6; D gene unclear. The germline V and J ends were trimmed by 4 bases and 1 base, with 5 bases remaining between them. Looked up from germline, CDR1 is LNHDA and CDR2 is SQIVND (reference sequence). This CDR3 comprises 14 residues. DNA of the CDR3: TGTGCCAGTAGTACCGGTTCTGGGGCCAACGTCCTGACTTTC. This sequence encodes CASSTGSGANVLTF.

V and J are TRBV19 and TRBJ1-4, with D possibly being TRBD1 (5 bases). V lost 7 bases, J lost 3 bases, and 18 bases lay in between. This CDR3 is built from 16 residues. The V gene's germline CDR1 is LNHDA and CDR2 SQIVND (reference sequence). This chain's CDR3 is CASTIGGMAANEKLFF. CDR3 coding DNA: TGTGCCAGTACCATTGGGGGGATGGCGGCTAATGAAAAACTGTTTTTT.

The CDR3 loop reads CAWSAGQGTEAFF. The CDR3 DNA reads TGTGCCTGGAGTGCGGGACAGGGCACTGAAGCTTTCTTT. V usage is TRBV30 and J usage is TRBJ1-1; 9 positions agree with TRBD1. CDR3 size: 13 residues. Germline values: CDR1 GTSNPN, CDR2 SVGIG (reference sequence). V trimming: 1 base; J trimming: 4 bases; junction bases outside the gene matches: 1.

This clone has just one count. The CDR3 DNA sequence: TGTGCCAGCAGCCCCCAGGGCGGAAACACTGAAGCTTTCTTT. As protein: CASSPQGGNTEAFF. V gene TRBV7-9 combines with J gene TRBJ1-1, with D perhaps TRBD1 (5 bases). This CDR3 region has 14 residues. Between the trimmed V and J ends, which lost 5 bases and 2 bases, there was a span of 12 bases. Germline lookup yields CDR1 SEHNR and CDR2 FQNEAQ (reference sequence).

The chain couples TRBV5-1 to TRBJ1-3; no reliable D call. V shed 1 base and J shed 10 bases, with 12 bases lying between them. CDR1 SGHRS and CDR2 YFSETQ come from the germline V gene. This CDR3 is built from 13 residues. The CDR3 DNA follows: TGCGCCAGCAGCTTGTTACCGTCGGGGACCATATATTTT. Protein sequence: CASSLLPSGTIYF.

The rearrangement joins TRBV15 to TRBJ1-4; D is perhaps TRBD1 (5 bases). V lost 4 bases and J 6 bases, leaving 18 bases between the germline ends. CDR1 is LNHNV and CDR2 is YYDKDF in the germline V gene (reference sequence). There are 16 residues in the CDR3. The CDR3 DNA reads as TGTGCCACCAGCACAGACCCCAGGGTACAGGATGAAAAACTGTTTTTT. Amino acid sequence: CATSTDPRVQDEKLFF.

V gene TRBV18 combines with J gene TRBJ1-6; TRBD1 matches 7 bases. The CDR3 is made up of 16 amino acids. The V segment lost 3 bases and the J segment 0 bases; nucleotides outside the gene matches: 2. Germline V CDR1 and CDR2: KGHSH, LQKENI. CDR3 protein: CASSPEGASYNSPLHF. CDR3 nucleotides: TGTGCCAGCTCACCGGAGGGGGCCTCCTATAATTCACCCCTCCACTTT.

The chain couples TRBV18 to TRBJ1-1; 7 bases line up with TRBD1. CDR3 length: 16 amino acids. The J segment lost 4 bases and the V segment lost 7 bases, leaving 15 bases of the junction unmatched. CDR1 is KGHSH and CDR2 is LQKENI in the germline V gene. The CDR3 reads CASYGPNTGAGTEAFF. CDR3 nucleotide sequence: TGTGCCAGCTACGGCCCAAACACAGGGGCCGGCACTGAAGCTTTCTTT.

The CDR3 reads CASSAQGLGGYTF. CDR3 in DNA: TGTGCCAGCAGTGCCCAGGGCTTGGGTGGCTACACCTTC. This chain connects TRBV6-4 to TRBJ1-2, with D possibly TRBD1 on 5 matching bases. The CDR3 totals 13 residues. The germline V and J ends were trimmed by 4 bases and 7 bases, with 13 bases remaining between them. Looked up from germline, CDR1 is MRHNA and CDR2 is SNTAGT.

The chain couples TRBV10-1 to TRBJ2-5; 9 bases map to TRBD2. This CDR3 region has 16 residues. Per germline, CDR1 WNHNN and CDR2 SYGVQD (reference sequence). The trim removed 0 bases at V and 1 base at J, leaving 3 bases unmatched. The chain's CDR3 is CASSESSSGTQETQYF. The CDR3 bases are TGCGCCAGCAGTGAGTCTTCTAGCGGGACCCAAGAGACCCAGTACTTC.